Detailed here is one T cell receptor beta chain. The target antigen is unknown. Trimming removed 0 bases at V and 3 bases at J, with 8 bases between. The V gene's germline CDR1 is SGHDN and CDR2 FVKESK. The CDR3 spans 15 residues. Method: immunoSEQ multiplex PCR; TCRdb's copy keeps in-frame clones and lacks some. The table records some 5,000 clones, roughly 90% of them present only once. This record comes from a study of chemoradiotherapy in HPV16-positive cancers. Across the whole study: Candidate HPV-specific T-cell clones and common TCR motifs came from functional assays in a couple of HPV16-positive patients. Whole-study results and caveats: The functional HPV-specific definition rests on just two HPV16-positive patients.

The source was tumor tissue, collected from a patient who underwent chemoradiotherapy. The rearrangement joins TRBV14 to TRBJ2-2, with D hard to call. The TCR comes from a human donor with HPV-associated anogenital cancer. The CDR3, as DNA: TGTGCCAGCAGCCAAGATAAGTTTTACACCGGGGAGCTGTTTTTT. Translation gives CASSQDKFYTGELFF.